These T cell receptor beta chains were read from a single sample in a study of blood T cell repertoires in COVID-19. The repertoire was sequenced with immunoSEQ multiplex PCR; TCRdb's copy has only in-frame clones and lacks some. The table lists fewer than 400,000 clones, under 95% of them singletons. Material for sequencing was PBMCs or T cells enriched from blood (not recorded which). Every receptor here comes from a woman aged 30 to 39 who had recovered from COVID-19. CDR3s include the opening cysteine and the closing phenylalanine or tryptophan. A D gene is named only where the DNA matches it firmly. The listing skips clone size in some rows; elsewhere it reads once, few, many or a size class.

V: TRBV7-2; J: TRBJ2-7; size: once; D: -; DNA: TGTGCCAGCAGCCCAGGGGGGAGCTCCTACGAGCAGTACTTC; CDR3: CASSPGGSSYEQYF
V: TRBV28; J: TRBJ1-5; size: -; D: TRBD1; DNA: TGTGCCAGCACGACACAGGGGGCTGATCAGCCCCAGCATTTT; CDR3: CASTTQGADQPQHF
V: TRBV15; J: TRBJ1-2; size: -; D: -; DNA: TGTGCCACCAGCAGAGATCTGGGCAGCTATGGCTACACCTTC; CDR3: CATSRDLGSYGYTF
V: TRBV7-8; J: TRBJ2-7; size: -; D: -; DNA: TGTGCCAGCAGCAATCACAGGGTCCGCGAGCAGTACTTC; CDR3: CASSNHRVREQYF
V: TRBV18; J: TRBJ2-5; size: -; D: -; DNA: TGTGCCAGCTCACCACCGGCCCGTGTAGAGACCCAGTACTTC; CDR3: CASSPPARVETQYF
V: TRBV10-3; J: TRBJ1-3; size: -; D: TRBD1; DNA: TGTGCCATCAGTCAGGACAGGGGGCTTTCTGGAAACACCATATATTTT; CDR3: CAISQDRGLSGNTIYF
V: TRBV4-1; J: TRBJ1-1; size: -; D: -; DNA: TGCGCCAGCAGCCAAGTTATCGGCAGGGAGAACACTGAAGCTTTCTTT; CDR3: CASSQVIGRENTEAFF
V: TRBV27; J: TRBJ2-3; size: once; D: -; DNA: TGTGCCAGCGGGCAATCGGGGGGCATTAGCACAGATACGCAGTATTTT; CDR3: CASGQSGGISTDTQYF
V: TRBV12-3/TRBV12-4; J: TRBJ2-1; size: -; D: -; DNA: TGTGCCAGCAGTTTAACCGGGTACAATGAGCAGTTCTTC; CDR3: CASSLTGYNEQFF
V: TRBV2; J: TRBJ1-5; size: -; D: -; DNA: TGTGCCAGCAGTGGGCAGAATCAGCCCCAGCATTTT; CDR3: CASSGQNQPQHF
V: TRBV7-3; J: TRBJ2-1; size: -; D: TRBD2; DNA: TGTGCCAGCAGGATAGCGGGAGACCTCGACAATGAGCAGTTCTTC; CDR3: CASRIAGDLDNEQFF
V: TRBV12-3/TRBV12-4; J: TRBJ2-3; size: -; D: -; DNA: TGTGCCAGCAGTTCCGCAGATACGCAGTATTTT; CDR3: CASSSADTQYF
V: TRBV7-9; J: TRBJ2-7; size: -; D: -; DNA: TGTGCCAGCAGCCTGTCGGGCGAGCAGTACTTC; CDR3: CASSLSGEQYF
V: TRBV27; J: TRBJ2-1; size: -; D: -; DNA: TGTGCCAGCAGACTAGGGGCAGGGGTAAGGAATGAGCAGTTCTTC; CDR3: CASRLGAGVRNEQFF
V: TRBV28; J: TRBJ2-7; size: -; D: TRBD2; DNA: TGTGCCAGCAGTCGACTAGCGGGGGGGACGTCCTACGAGCAGTACTTC; CDR3: CASSRLAGGTSYEQYF